The 15 T cell receptor beta chains in this list originate from one sample, sequenced in a study of blood T cell repertoires in COVID-19. The assay was immunoSEQ multiplex PCR, and TCRdb's table has in-frame clones only and misses some. In the table there are roughly 57,000 clones, approximately 79% of which are singletons. Material for sequencing was peripheral blood. These receptors all stem from a man aged 60 to 69 with acute or convalescent COVID-19.

V is TRBV7-9 and J is TRBJ1-6, with a possible D match to TRBD1 (6 bases). This CDR3 has 13 residues. Trimming pared 4 bases from V and 6 bases from J, leaving 7 bases between. In germline, CDR1 is SEHNR, CDR2 FQNEAQ (reference sequence). The CDR3 loop is CASSSDSNSPLHF. The CDR3 DNA reads TGTGCCAGCAGCTCGGACAGTAATTCACCCCTCCACTTT.

The chain combines TRBV5-6 with TRBJ1-1, with 9 bases identical to TRBD1. The CDR3 covers 18 residues. Germline V CDR1 and CDR2: SGHDT, YYEEEE. The trim removed 4 bases at V and 4 bases at J, leaving 17 bases unmatched. As DNA, the CDR3 is TGTGCCAGCAGCCCATTAATATGGCGGGACAGGGTCCCCACTGAAGCTTTCTTT. It codes for CASSPLIWRDRVPTEAFF. Together with reference TRBV5-6 and TRBJ1-1, the CDR3 gives the full variable domain: DAGVTQSPTHLIKTRGQQVTLRCSPKSGHDTVSWYQQALGQGPQFIFQYYEEEERQRGNFPDRFSGHQFPNYSSELNVNALLLGDSALYLCASSPLIWRDRVPTEAFFGQGTRLTVV.

The chain is built from TRBV19 and TRBJ1-4; D perhaps matches TRBD1 (6 bases). The V gene's germline CDR1 is LNHDA and CDR2 SQIVND (reference sequence). Trimming left V 3 bases short and J 9 bases short, with 14 bases between. CDR3 length: 14 residues. The CDR3, as DNA: TGTGCCAGTAGTATTCTTGAGGACAGTCAAAAACTGTTTTTT. Residues: CASSILEDSQKLFF.

This clone was found once. The chain recombines TRBV6-6 with TRBJ1-1, with D perhaps TRBD1 (6 bases). Trimming removed 5 bases at V and 0 bases at J, with 19 bases between. Germline CDR1 and CDR2: MNHNY and SVGAGI (reference sequence). The CDR3 is 17 residues long. The CDR3 DNA reads TGTGCCAGCAGTCCCGGGACCCTACAGGGAGTGAACACTGAAGCTTTCTTT. This translates into CASSPGTLQGVNTEAFF.

The chain recombines TRBV5-1 with TRBJ2-7; TRBD1 matches at 8 bases. This CDR3 comprises 14 residues. The ends lost 2 bases at V and 5 bases at J; junction bases unmatched: 6. Germline V gives CDR1 SGHRS, CDR2 YFSETQ. CDR3 in DNA: TGCGCCAGCAGCTTCGAGGACAGGGTGGACGAGCAGTACTTC. Protein product: CASSFEDRVDEQYF. Combining the CDR3 with reference TRBV5-1 and TRBJ2-7 gives the whole variable domain KAGVTQTPRYLIKTRGQQVTLSCSPISGHRSVSWYQQTPGQGLQFLFEYFSETQRNKGNFPGRFSGRQFSNSRSEMNVSTLELGDSALYLCASSFEDRVDEQYFGPGTRLTVT.

The V call is TRBV27, the J call TRBJ1-6; 8 nucleotides agree with TRBD1. V trimming: 4 bases; J trimming: 7 bases; junction bases outside the gene matches: 6. There are 15 residues in the CDR3. Germline V gives CDR1 MNHEY, CDR2 SMNVEV (reference sequence). The DNA for the CDR3 is TGTGCCAGCAGTTCCGACCGGACAGGGAATTCACCCCTCCACTTT. This encodes CASSSDRTGNSPLHF.

The rearrangement joins TRBV7-2 to TRBJ2-5; 8 bases fit TRBD2. Germline trimming cut 2 bases from V and 5 bases from J; bases unmatched to any gene: 4. Germline assignment: CDR1 SGHTA and CDR2 FQGNSA. The CDR3 is 14 residues long. In nucleotides, the CDR3 is TGTGCCAGCAGCTTAAGGCCGGGAGGGGAGACCCAGTACTTC. This sequence encodes CASSLRPGGETQYF.

This chain connects TRBV9 to TRBJ2-5; D is unclear. Germline V gene data show CDR1 as SGDLS and CDR2 as YYNGEE. CDR3 length equals 14 residues. Deletions cut 0 bases from V and 5 bases from J, with 11 bases between. CDR3 sequence: CASSVASDWETQYF. For the CDR3, the DNA is TGTGCCAGCAGCGTAGCTTCAGACTGGGAGACCCAGTACTTC.

This chain connects TRBV28 to TRBJ2-6; 7 bases are shared with TRBD1. Per germline, CDR1 MDHEN and CDR2 SYDVKM. This CDR3 comprises 16 residues. J gave up 1 base and V 9 bases, and 9 bases lay outside the gene matches. The CDR3 DNA reads TGTGCCAGTAAGGACAGGTTCAAATCTGGGGCCAACGTCCTGACTTTC. Translated: CASKDRFKSGANVLTF.

The chain links TRBV12-5 to TRBJ2-3, with D perhaps TRBD1 (5 bases). CDR1 LGHNT and CDR2 FRNRAP come from the germline V gene. CDR3 length equals 13 residues. V was shortened by 4 bases and J by 0 bases, with 5 bases between the two germline ends. The CDR3, as DNA: TGTGCTAGTGGTTGGGGCAGCACAGATACGCAGTATTTT. Its translation is CASGWGSTDTQYF.

This rearrangement joins TRBV28 to TRBJ1-4, with D perhaps matching TRBD1 (5 bases). The CDR3 has 17 amino acids. Germline assignment: CDR1 MDHEN and CDR2 SYDVKM. Trimming removed 1 base from V and 0 bases from J, with 12 bases in between. DNA of the CDR3: TGTGCCAGCAGTTTATCTGCCTCAGGGACAACTAATGAAAAACTGTTTTTT. Protein sequence: CASSLSASGTTNEKLFF.

The chain carries TRBV5-1 and TRBJ2-5; 8 positions agree with TRBD2. Germline V CDR1 and CDR2: SGHRS, YFSETQ. The CDR3 spans 15 residues. J lost 2 bases, V lost 2 bases, and 5 bases had no gene match. DNA of the CDR3: TGCGCCAGCAGCTTCGCCCGCGGGGGGCAAGAGACCCAGTACTTC. It encodes CASSFARGGQETQYF.

Comments on this clone: The junction departs from germline at one end; a sequencing error may be responsible. The chain's CDR3 is CASSLSRGPSF. The CDR3 DNA reads as TGTGCCAGCAGTTTATCTCGAGGGCCCTCCTTC. The chain employs TRBV12-3 or TRBV12-4 and TRBJ1-2; no definite D call. The CDR3 totals 11 residues.

In the case of this clone: A junction boundary mismatches the germline segment, possibly from a read error. The CDR3 is CASSHLGGGGEQFF. The DNA of the CDR3 is TGTGCTAGCAGCCACCTCGGGGGGGGAGGTGAGCAGTTCTTC. The V and J genes are TRBV7-7 and TRBJ2-1; 8 bases align to TRBD2. Germline V CDR1 and CDR2: SSHAT, FNYEAQ (reference sequence). This CDR3 spans 14 amino acids.

The V and J genes are TRBV5-1 and TRBJ2-2, with TRBD2 matching 7 bases. This CDR3 is 15 amino acids long. The V gene's germline CDR1 is SGHRS and CDR2 YFSETQ. V gave up 4 bases and J gave up 0 bases; unmatched junction bases: 3. The CDR3 reads CASSIGRSNTGELFF. CDR3 bases: TGCGCCAGCAGCATCGGGAGGTCGAACACCGGGGAGCTGTTTTTT.